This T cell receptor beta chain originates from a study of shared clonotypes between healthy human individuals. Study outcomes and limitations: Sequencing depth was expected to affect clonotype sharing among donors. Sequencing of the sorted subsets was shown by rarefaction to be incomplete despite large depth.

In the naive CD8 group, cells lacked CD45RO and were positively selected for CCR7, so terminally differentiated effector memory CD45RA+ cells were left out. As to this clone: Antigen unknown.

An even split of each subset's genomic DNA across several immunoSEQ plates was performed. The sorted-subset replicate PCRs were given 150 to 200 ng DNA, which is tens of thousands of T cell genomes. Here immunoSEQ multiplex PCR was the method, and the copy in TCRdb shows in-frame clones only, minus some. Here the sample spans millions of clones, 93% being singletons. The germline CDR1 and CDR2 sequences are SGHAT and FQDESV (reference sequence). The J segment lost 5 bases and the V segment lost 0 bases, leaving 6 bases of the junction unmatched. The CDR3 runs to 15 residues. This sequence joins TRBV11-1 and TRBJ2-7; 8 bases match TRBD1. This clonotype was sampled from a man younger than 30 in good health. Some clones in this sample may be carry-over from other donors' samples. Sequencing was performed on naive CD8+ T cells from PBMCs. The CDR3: CASSLATGGRNEQYF. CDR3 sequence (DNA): TGTGCCAGCAGCTTAGCAACAGGGGGAAGAAACGAGCAGTACTTC.